This is a list of T cell receptor beta chains from one sample in a study of T cells in Graves' hyperthyroidism and ophthalmopathy. TCRdb processed the multiplex PCR reads anew with MiXCR; each CDR3 protein has one entry. The repertoire holds fewer than 450,000 distinct CDR3 sequences, with approximately 18% as singletons. Input material: blood. Receptor source: a woman aged 25 to 45 with Graves' hyperthyroidism that later progressed to Graves' ophthalmopathy. CDR3s include the opening cysteine and the closing phenylalanine or tryptophan. Each record gives: J gene, D gene, clone size, V gene, CDR3 protein, CDR3 DNA. The D gene is left open where the match is weak. Some rows have no size entry. The others give once, few or many, or a class for an expanded clone.

TRBJ1-1	-	many	TRBV7-2	CASSSQSSTEAFF	TGTGCCAGCAGCTCACAGAGCTCCACTGAAGCTTTCTTT
TRBJ1-5	-	many	TRBV12-3/TRBV12-4	CASRGSDQPQHF	TGTGCCAGCAGGGGTTCGGATCAGCCCCAGCATTTT
TRBJ1-1	-	few	TRBV28	CASSLFGAVNTEAFF	TGTGCCAGCAGTTTATTTGGGGCCGTGAACACTGAAGCTTTCTTT
TRBJ1-5	-	many	TRBV20-1	CSATDSPSNQPQHF	TGCAGTGCTACAGACAGTCCCAGCAATCAGCCCCAGCATTTT
TRBJ2-1	-	many	TRBV28	CASSPLVSGATNEQFF	TGTGCCAGCAGCCCATTAGTTTCGGGCGCGACAAATGAGCAGTTCTTC
TRBJ2-5	TRBD2	many	TRBV15	CATTSAGDETQYF	TGTGCCACCACCTCAGCGGGAGATGAGACCCAGTACTTC
TRBJ2-1	-	many	TRBV11-2	CASSFWRGNRSEQFF	TGTGCCAGCAGCTTTTGGAGGGGCAACAGGAGTGAGCAGTTCTTC
TRBJ2-1	TRBD2	-	TRBV20-1	CSARGLAGDGEQFF	TGCAGTGCTCGTGGACTAGCGGGAGACGGTGAGCAGTTCTTC
TRBJ2-3	TRBD1	many	TRBV20-1	CSARRTGGITDTQYF	TGCAGTGCTAGACGGACAGGGGGCATAACAGATACGCAGTATTTT
TRBJ1-2	TRBD1	-	TRBV28	CASSRQGEDGYTF	TGTGCCAGCAGCAGGCAGGGGGAAGATGGCTACACCTTC
TRBJ1-2	-	many	TRBV6-1	CASSPNPGQIPNYGYTF	TGTGCCAGCAGTCCAAACCCCGGCCAGATTCCGAACTATGGCTACACCTTC
TRBJ2-1	-	many	TRBV11-2	CASSRILVSQEGEQFF	TGTGCCAGCAGCCGTATTTTGGTATCGCAGGAGGGTGAGCAGTTCTTC
TRBJ2-3	-	many	TRBV2	CASRSSVTDTQYF	TGTGCCAGCAGGTCTAGCGTCACAGATACGCAGTATTTT
TRBJ2-7	-	few	TRBV4-1	CASSHAAGAYEQYF	TGCGCCAGCAGCCATGCGGCAGGAGCCTACGAGCAGTACTTC
TRBJ1-6	TRBD1	many	TRBV27	CASSRAGGQINSPLHF	TGTGCCAGCAGTCGCGCAGGGGGACAAATAAATTCACCCCTCCACTTT
TRBJ1-5	-	many	TRBV6-2/TRBV6-3	CASSYGGPPVPQHF	TGTGCCAGCAGTTACGGGGGGCCCCCTGTCCCCCAGCATTTT
TRBJ2-5	-	-	TRBV27	CASSLSPGVQETQYF	TGTGCCAGCAGTTTATCTCCGGGGGTCCAAGAGACCCAGTACTTC
TRBJ1-2	-	-	TRBV6-4	CASSDSIGNQNGYTF	TGTGCCAGCAGTGACTCGATCGGAAACCAGAATGGCTACACCTTC
TRBJ2-3	-	-	TRBV2	CASSLVTQYF	TGTGCCAGCAGCCTGGTCACGCAGTATTTT
TRBJ2-7	-	few	TRBV2	CASSEGIGVNEQYF	TGTGCCAGCAGTGAAGGTATAGGGGTTAACGAGCAGTACTTC
TRBJ2-7	-	-	TRBV5-6	CASSPRGRGEQYF	TGTGCCAGCAGCCCCAGGGGTCGAGGTGAGCAGTACTTC
TRBJ2-7	TRBD2	-	TRBV20-1	CSARGLAGATEQYF	TGCAGTGCTAGGGGACTAGCGGGAGCGACCGAGCAGTACTTC